This TCR beta chain appears in the sequencing data of a study of blood T cell repertoires in COVID-19 (dated by TCRdb to 2020 to 2022). For context, the study as a whole: The collaborator samples originated in the United States, Italy and Spain and spanned the acute and convalescent phases of COVID-19. The material from the prospective study consisted of cDNA or gDNA derived from T cells, B-cell-depleted T cells, or PBMCs. Subjects who had been exposed to COVID-19, were actively infected with it, or had recovered from it provided the deeply sampled blood TCRbeta repertoires that made up the dataset. The repertoires were released in a freely available public database intended as a resource for research on the immune response to SARS-CoV-2. Samples were obtained from the ongoing ImmuneRACE study (first 160 participants) and from some 1,200 subjects provided by 6 global collaborators. Sample metadata almost always included a de-identified subject ID, COVID-19 status, age in years and sex. HLA class I and class II types, where available, came from metadata supplied by the sample provider rather than from assay-based typing. What the work shows at the level of the full study, not this receptor alone: How much clinical and demographic metadata was included differed by source and by participant, and the metadata was provided uncurated.

In regard to this clone: The antigen this receptor binds is unknown. No base-level quality is on record; no much larger clone is a single base apart.

There are 14 amino acids in the CDR3, from cysteine to phenylalanine inclusive. Only the CDR3 DNA is retained, 42 bases long and in frame from the first base. Trimming takes 7 bases from V and 3 bases from J, and the germline ends sit 15 bases apart. The germline V gene (reference sequence) yields LNHDA for CDR1 and SQIVND for CDR2. The immunoSEQ Assay, a bias-controlled multiplex PCR, was used to amplify TCRbeta CDR3 regions from genomic DNA. As for how the authors treated the data: The number of nucleated cells in each sample was estimated from the amplification of reference gene primers within the assay. To quantify the absolute abundance of each unique TCRbeta CDR3 rearrangement, sequence reads were collapsed and filtered. For each sample, productive Simpson clonality was calculated as the square root of Simpson's diversity index over productive rearrangements. Held by TCRdb, this immuneACCESS table contains in-frame sequences only and omits some clones. Under half of the omission traces to an unresolved V gene where checked; the cause of the rest is unknown. V and J calls and clone size follow that table, whereas D and trimming were derived from the DNA. The sample profile shows about 260,000 clones; 90% of them were found once. The ten largest clones add up to 0.85% to 0.9% of the sample.

Participants in the prospective study were aged about 18 to 95 years, lived in 24 United States geographic areas, and enrolled through a virtual design. In the prospective study, cohorts were assigned on the basis of participant-reported clinical history obtained from a screening survey and a study questionnaire. Exposed participants had been in contact, within 2 weeks of entering the study, with a person who had a PCR-confirmed or clinician-diagnosed case of COVID-19. Mobile phlebotomists in the prospective study collected whole blood, serum and a nasopharyngeal or oropharyngeal swab from every participant. Prospective study participants could optionally give additional blood draws and questionnaires over an approximately two-month period. Before DNA extraction, blood samples from the prospective study were shipped at room temperature or frozen.

The clonotype was recovered from a man between 45 and 60 years old who had been exposed to COVID-19. Input material: PBMCs or T cells enriched from blood (not recorded which). The V and J segments used are TRBV19 and TRBJ1-2; the D gene is possibly TRBD1, with 6 bases matching. This receptor has the CDR3 CASTPSGAHYGYTF. The nucleotides read TGTGCCAGTACCCCCTCAGGGGCCCACTATGGCTACACCTTC. Reference TRBV19 and TRBJ1-2 proteins supply the regions before and after the CDR3; the full variable domain is: DGGITQSPKYLFRKEGQNVTLSCEQNLNHDAMYWYRQDPGQGLRLIYYSQIVNDFQKGDIAEGYSVSREKKESFPLTVTSAQKNPTAFYLCASTPSGAHYGYTFGSGTRLTVV.